This TCR beta chain was retrieved from a study of CD8+ T cells in alopecia areata. The CDR3 is 15 amino acids. Germline-derived CDR1 and CDR2 are SGHNT and YYREEE (reference sequence). Trimming stripped 2 bases from V and 1 base from J, with 12 bases between. TCR sequencing used cDNA made by reverse transcription of extracted RNA. TCRdb keeps only in-frame clones here, not all; method: immunoSEQ multiplex PCR. The sample lists hundreds of thousands of clones; 67% were seen once. This material consisted of CD4+ T cells sorted from blood, taken at week 0. The clonotype originates from a human donor with alopecia areata. The chain uses TRBV5-4 and TRBJ1-1, with D possibly TRBD1 on 5 matching bases. Here the CDR3 reads CASSFRTPSNTEAFF. The CDR3 DNA sequence: TGTGCCAGCAGCTTCCGGACACCCTCGAACACTGAAGCTTTCTTT.